These 14 T cell receptor beta chains were sequenced from one sample in a study of blood T cell repertoires in COVID-19. Profiled with immunoSEQ multiplex PCR; TCRdb holds only in-frame clones, not every one. This sample has about 62,000 clones, with roughly 85% found just once. Material for sequencing was peripheral blood. The receptors here all came from a woman older than 75 with acute or convalescent COVID-19.

The rearrangement joins TRBV5-7 to TRBJ2-7; D is undetermined. TRBV5-7 is labeled an ORF, and its function is uncertain. Trimming removed 0 bases at V and 0 bases at J, with 7 bases between. The CDR3 sequence is 14 residues long. CDR3 region: CASSLDGSSYEQYF. CDR3 in DNA: TGTGCCAGCAGCTTGGACGGGTCCTCCTACGAGCAGTACTTC.

V gene TRBV20-1 combines with J gene TRBJ2-7, with 9 bases identical to TRBD2. The germline V gene has CDR1 DFQATT and CDR2 SNEGSKA (reference sequence). This CDR3 is 15 amino acids long. Trimming at V came to 3 bases and at J to 2 bases, leaving 8 bases not matched to a gene. The CDR3 DNA reads TGCAGTGCTAGTAGGTGGCTAGCGGGGCCCTACGAGCAGTACTTC. It encodes CSASRWLAGPYEQYF.

The genes are TRBV6-5 and TRBJ1-2; weak D call: TRBD1 (6 bases). V lost 0 bases to trimming and J lost 0 bases, with 8 bases between them. This CDR3 region has 15 residues. CDR1 and CDR2 from the germline V gene are MNHEY and SVGAGI. The CDR3 nucleotides read TGTGCCAGCAGTTACTCGGCAGGGGCTAACTATGGCTACACCTTC. It is translated as CASSYSAGANYGYTF.

This clone was picked up one time. The chain couples TRBV5-1 to TRBJ2-5, with D perhaps matching TRBD2 (5 bases). V gave up 10 bases and J gave up 3 bases, with 13 bases separating them. Germline CDR1 and CDR2: SGHRS and YFSETQ. The CDR3 covers 12 residues. The CDR3 DNA sequence: TGCGCCTCAGGTCTAGCCGAAGAGACCCAGTACTTC. It specifies CASGLAEETQYF. Variable domain in full (rest from reference TRBV5-1 and TRBJ2-5): KAGVTQTPRYLIKTRGQQVTLSCSPISGHRSVSWYQQTPGQGLQFLFEYFSETQRNKGNFPGRFSGRQFSNSRSEMNVSTLELGDSALYLCASGLAEETQYFGPGTRLLVL.

This clone showed up just once. The chain has TRBV28 and TRBJ2-7, with TRBD1 identical over 8 bases. This CDR3 region has 13 residues. With V trimmed by 7 bases and J by 2 bases, 4 bases remained unmatched. The germline gives CDR1 MDHEN, CDR2 SYDVKM. CDR3 residues: CASTRQGPYEQYF. CDR3 nucleotide sequence: TGTGCCAGCACACGACAGGGGCCCTACGAGCAGTACTTC.

The rearrangement joins TRBV30 to TRBJ2-2, with 7 nucleotides matching TRBD1. Germline assignment: CDR1 GTSNPN and CDR2 SVGIG (reference sequence). This CDR3 has 14 amino acids. With 4 bases clipped from V and 3 bases from J, the junction kept 5 bases outside the gene matches. The CDR3 sequence is CAWNKGAYTGELFF. The DNA of the CDR3 is TGTGCCTGGAATAAGGGGGCGTACACCGGGGAGCTGTTTTTT.

The V and J genes are TRBV2 and TRBJ2-3; 9 nucleotides line up with TRBD2. The germline gives CDR1 SNHLY, CDR2 FYNNEI. J was trimmed by 5 bases and V by 6 bases; bases with no gene match: 3. CDR3 length: 13 residues. The CDR3 is CASRASGIDTQYF. In DNA, the CDR3 is TGTGCCAGCAGGGCTAGCGGGATAGATACGCAGTATTTT.

This chain uses TRBV9 with TRBJ2-1, with 10 bases aligning to TRBD2. The V gene end was trimmed by 0 bases and the J gene end by 5 bases; junction bases not matched to a gene: 2. In germline, CDR1 is SGDLS, CDR2 YYNGEE. The CDR3 spans 15 residues. The CDR3 loop is CASSVGLAGHNEQFF. DNA of the CDR3: TGTGCCAGCAGCGTAGGACTAGCGGGCCACAATGAGCAGTTCTTC.

In this sample, this clone turned up many times. The chain carries TRBV19 and TRBJ2-7; TRBD1 agrees at 11 bases. The CDR3 is 13 residues long. Germline CDR1 is LNHDA and CDR2 is SQIVND (reference sequence). The V and J ends lost 6 bases and 5 bases, in that order; junction bases with no gene match: 3. DNA for the CDR3: TGTGCCAGTAGGGGACAGGGGGTCAACGAGCAGTACTTC. Protein product: CASRGQGVNEQYF.

Concerning this clone itself: Additional DNA sequences in this sample encode the identical CDR3. The genes are TRBV18 and TRBJ2-7, with D possibly being TRBD1 (6 bases). Trimming removed 3 bases at V and 2 bases at J, with 11 bases between. CDR1 KGHSH and CDR2 LQKENI come from the germline V gene. The CDR3 loop spans 14 amino acids. The CDR3 is CASSPGQTPYEQYF. CDR3 DNA sequence: TGTGCCAGCTCACCTGGACAGACACCCTACGAGCAGTACTTC.

J is TRBJ1-4 and V is TRBV4-1; 10 nucleotides match TRBD1. CDR1 and CDR2 from the germline V gene are MGHRA and YSYEKL. The CDR3 runs to 18 residues. J gave up 8 bases and V 4 bases, and 16 bases lay outside the gene matches. The CDR3 reads CASSLSGGTGDSGEKLFF. CDR3 coding DNA: TGCGCCAGCAGCCTTTCTGGAGGGACAGGGGATTCTGGGGAAAAACTGTTTTTT.

The rearrangement joins TRBV5-1 to TRBJ2-7; tentatively, D is TRBD1 (6 bases). The length of the CDR3 is 14 residues. V was pared by 4 bases and J by 1 base, with 12 bases between. Germline CDR1 is SGHRS and CDR2 is YFSETQ. The CDR3 DNA reads TGCGCCAGCAGCCCCAGGGGAAGGTCCTACGAGCAGTACTTC. It is translated as CASSPRGRSYEQYF.

The chain recombines TRBV3-1 (or the pseudogene TRBV3-2) with TRBJ2-3, with 12 bases fitting TRBD2. Germline V gene sequence: CDR1 LGHDT, CDR2 YNNKEL (reference sequence). The CDR3 contains 16 residues. V lost 6 bases and J lost 0; bases outside the gene matches: 4. The CDR3 DNA reads TGTGCCAGCAGTCTTCTAGCGGGGGGGAGCACAGATACGCAGTATTTT. Its translation is CASSLLAGGSTDTQYF.

The J gene is TRBJ1-1, the V gene TRBV6-6, with no clear D. V was cut by 1 base and J by 0 bases, with 6 bases left in between. Per germline, CDR1 MNHNY and CDR2 SVGAGI (reference sequence). The CDR3 runs to 14 residues. CDR3 in DNA: TGTGCCAGCAGTTACTTTCCAGTGAACACTGAAGCTTTCTTT. Protein product: CASSYFPVNTEAFF.